A single sample gave rise to the 8 T cell receptor beta chains below, sequenced in a study of control samples from healthy donors and cancer patients. The repertoire was sequenced with immunoSEQ multiplex PCR; TCRdb's copy has only in-frame clones and lacks some. The profile covers 170,000 or so clones, with more than 90% appearing a single time and roughly 2.1% taken by the ten largest. Sequencing was carried out using blood. These receptors were obtained from a woman in her thirties or forties in good health.

The chain links TRBV29-1 to TRBJ1-1, with D maybe TRBD1 (5 bases). Germline-derived CDR1 and CDR2 are SQVTM and ANQGSEA. Deletions cut 8 bases from V and 3 bases from J, with 19 bases between. The CDR3 contains 14 residues. The CDR3, as DNA: TGCAGCATCGAAAACGGGGCAGACCACACTGAAGCTTTCTTT. This encodes CSIENGADHTEAFF.

The chain links TRBV6-1 to TRBJ2-3; possibly TRBD1 for D (5 bases). This CDR3 is 12 amino acids long. The germline V gene has CDR1 MNHNS and CDR2 SASEGT. With 2 bases removed from V and 11 bases from J, the gap between germline ends came to 11 bases. The CDR3 DNA follows: TGTGCCAGCAGTGAACAAAGGGGTGGGCAGTATTTT. Translation gives CASSEQRGGQYF.

This chain links TRBV7-8 with TRBJ1-2; maybe TRBD1 (5 bases). Trimming took 5 bases from V and 6 from J, leaving 16 bases between them. This CDR3 is built from 14 residues. CDR1 and CDR2 from the germline V gene are SGHVS and FQNEAQ. The CDR3 region has the DNA TGTGCCAGCAGCCCTATTGGGGGTAGCCATGGCTACACCTTC. It specifies CASSPIGGSHGYTF.

The rearrangement uses TRBV20-1 and TRBJ1-3, with 8 bases matching TRBD1. Germline values: CDR1 DFQATT, CDR2 SNEGSKA (reference sequence). This CDR3 contains 14 residues. With V trimmed by 3 bases and J by 2 bases, 3 bases remained unmatched. CDR3 in amino acids: CSASTQGAGNTIYF. The CDR3 DNA follows: TGCAGTGCTAGTACACAGGGGGCTGGAAACACCATATATTTT.

This chain links TRBV3-1 (or the pseudogene TRBV3-2) with TRBJ2-5; 7 nucleotides match TRBD2. Trimming cost V 4 bases and J 5 bases; bases outside gene matches: 10. The CDR3 totals 15 residues. The germline CDR1 and CDR2 sequences are LGHDT and YNNKEL (reference sequence). CDR3 coding DNA: TGTGCCAGCAGCCCGGCAACGACTAGCTCGGAGACCCAGTACTTC. Translation gives CASSPATTSSETQYF.

The V call is TRBV5-8, the J call TRBJ1-5; 7 bases map to TRBD1. V was pared by 9 bases and J by 0 bases, with 9 bases of the junction left unmatched. This CDR3 has 15 amino acids. CDR1 SGHTS and CDR2 YDEGEE come from the germline V gene. CDR3 DNA sequence: TGTGCCAATCCCACAGGGGACTTTAGCAATCAGCCCCAGCATTTT. This encodes CANPTGDFSNQPQHF.

V gene TRBV2 combines with J gene TRBJ2-7; the match to TRBD1 covers 10 bases. Germline V lookup: CDR1 SNHLY, CDR2 FYNNEI. This CDR3 is built from 14 residues. J lost 4 bases, V lost 5 bases, and 5 bases had no gene match. The CDR3 nucleotides read TGTGCCAGCAGTCCGGGACAGGGGCTTTACGAGCAGTACTTC. Its protein is CASSPGQGLYEQYF.

With respect to this clone: The sample contains more than one DNA sequence encoding this CDR3. The rearrangement uses TRBV6-5 and TRBJ1-5; a weak D match, TRBD1 (6 bases). The CDR3 consists of 14 residues. CDR1 is MNHEY, CDR2 SVGAGI, per germline. Trimming removed 6 bases at V and 5 bases at J, with 14 bases between. CDR3 residues: CASSKQGRDQPQHF. CDR3 nucleotides: TGTGCCAGCAGCAAACAGGGTAGGGATCAGCCCCAGCATTTT.